A single sample gave rise to the 7 T cell receptor beta chains below, sequenced in a study of cytomegalovirus exposure and HLA in healthy donors. It was with 60 Vbeta and 13 Jbeta primers that the PCR ran. Repertoires were generated with immunoSEQ multiplex PCR, while TCRdb's copy carries only in-frame clones and drops some. The repertoire holds around 130,000 clones, over 75% seen once, with roughly 5.2% in the top ten. The specimen sequenced was PBMCs. The receptors shown here come from a man between 18 and 35 years old in good health and CMV-seropositive.

This clone was observed once. CDR3 residues: CASSPSVHTEAFF. The CDR3 nucleotides are TGTGCCAGCAGCCCCTCAGTGCACACTGAAGCTTTCTTT. The chain uses TRBV28 and TRBJ1-1; D gene ambiguous. From germline, CDR1 is MDHEN and CDR2 SYDVKM. The CDR3 loop spans 13 amino acids. V shed 6 bases and J shed 3 bases, with 11 bases lying between them.

This rearrangement joins TRBV2 to TRBJ1-1; 9 bases align to TRBD1. V lost 9 bases to trimming and J lost 10 bases; unmatched junction nucleotides: 12. The CDR3 spans 13 residues. The germline V gene has CDR1 SNHLY and CDR2 FYNNEI. The CDR3 DNA follows: TGTGCCAGTTTCCGGGACAGGGAGTTCCGAGCTTTCTTT. Protein: CASFRDREFRAFF.

This chain joins TRBV5-1 and TRBJ2-2; no reliable D call. The V end was cut by 4 bases, the J end by 6 bases, with 19 bases between. In germline, CDR1 is SGHRS, CDR2 YFSETQ. The CDR3 runs 16 residues. The CDR3 is CASSLLPGLGSGELFF. The CDR3 region has the DNA TGCGCCAGCAGCCTTCTCCCAGGATTGGGCTCCGGGGAGCTGTTTTTT.

V usage is TRBV19 and J usage is TRBJ1-5; D gene ambiguous. The germline V and J ends were trimmed by 2 bases and 4 bases, with 9 bases remaining between them. The germline V gene has CDR1 LNHDA and CDR2 SQIVND (reference sequence). The CDR3 length is 14 residues. The CDR3 DNA is TGTGCCAGTAGTATATATCGGGGAAATCAGCCCCAGCATTTT. It translates to CASSIYRGNQPQHF.

The gene calls are TRBV7-2 and TRBJ2-1; D remains ambiguous. This CDR3 is built from 13 residues. Per the germline V gene, CDR1 is SGHTA and CDR2 is FQGNSA. The ends were cut back, 3 bases at V and 6 bases at J, with 9 bases in the middle. The CDR3 loop reads CASSFVTGNEQFF. DNA for the CDR3: TGTGCCAGCAGCTTCGTGACTGGCAATGAGCAGTTCTTC.

J is TRBJ2-7 and V is TRBV6-5; 10 bases align to TRBD2. Germline-derived CDR1 and CDR2 are MNHEY and SVGAGI. The CDR3 loop spans 16 amino acids. V was clipped by 4 bases and J by 0 bases; unmatched bases: 6. The CDR3 region has the DNA TGTGCCAGCAGTTCCTCAGCGGGAGGGCCCTCCTACGAGCAGTACTTC. Translation gives CASSSSAGGPSYEQYF.

The gene calls are TRBV6-1 and TRBJ1-1, with no clear D. The V end lost 3 bases, the J end lost 5 bases, and 10 bases lay between the germline ends. Germline lookup yields CDR1 MNHNS and CDR2 SASEGT. This CDR3 contains 13 residues. The CDR3 bases are TGTGCCAGCAGTGAGGGCCAGTGGACTGAAGCTTTCTTT. Its protein product is CASSEGQWTEAFF.